A selection of T cell receptor beta chains follows, all from one sample in a study of T cells in Graves' hyperthyroidism and ophthalmopathy. A single record per CDR3 protein comes from TCRdb applying MiXCR to the multiplex PCR reads. This sample has roughly 500,000 distinct CDR3 sequences, with approximately 15% found just once. Sequencing input: blood. The receptors were gathered from a woman in her 30s with Graves' hyperthyroidism that later progressed to Graves' ophthalmopathy. CDR3s include the opening cysteine and the closing phenylalanine or tryptophan. Fields, in order: V gene, clone size, D gene, J gene, CDR3 protein, CDR3 DNA. D genes are given only for firm matches. Not all rows give a size; the values are once, few, many and, for expanded clones, a class.

>TRBV12-3/TRBV12-4|NA|NA|TRBJ2-1
CASSSGGLGEQFF
TGTGCCAGCAGTTCTGGGGGATTGGGTGAGCAGTTCTTC
>TRBV5-1|NA|NA|TRBJ1-4
CASSSTTNEKLFF
TGCGCCAGCAGCTCCACAACTAATGAAAAACTGTTTTTT
>TRBV19|NA|NA|TRBJ1-1
CASSIGGTAFF
TGTGCCAGTAGTATAGGGGGTACAGCTTTCTTT
>TRBV27|many|NA|TRBJ1-2
CASRYRDGYTF
TGTGCCAGCAGATACAGGGATGGCTACACCTTC
>TRBV5-6|many|NA|TRBJ2-7
CASSFWGNEQYF
TGTGCCAGCAGCTTTTGGGGCAACGAGCAGTACTTC
>TRBV5-1|many|NA|TRBJ2-1
CASSSPKNYNEQFF
TGCGCCAGCAGCTCGCCAAAAAACTACAATGAGCAGTTCTTC
>TRBV5-1|NA|NA|TRBJ1-5
CASSLDGTAWDQPQHF
TGCGCCAGCAGCTTGGATGGGACTGCCTGGGATCAGCCCCAGCATTTT
>TRBV20-1|NA|NA|TRBJ1-1
CSARDLGVTEAFF
TGCAGTGCTAGAGATTTGGGGGTCACTGAAGCTTTCTTT
>TRBV5-1|many|NA|TRBJ1-4
CASSSTGQPNEKLFF
TGCGCCAGCAGCTCCACAGGGCAGCCTAATGAAAAACTGTTTTTT
>TRBV28|few|NA|TRBJ1-6
CASSLYGVKAPLHF
TGTGCCAGCAGTTTATACGGGGTGAAGGCACCCCTCCACTTT
>TRBV3-1|few|NA|TRBJ1-1
CASSQMGETGAEAFF
TGTGCCAGCAGCCAGATGGGGGAGACGGGGGCTGAAGCTTTCTTT
>TRBV19|few|TRBD1|TRBJ1-5
CAASSRGQFWQPQHF
TGTGCCGCCTCAAGCAGGGGGCAATTCTGGCAGCCCCAGCATTTT
>TRBV6-2/TRBV6-3|NA|NA|TRBJ2-3
CASSRGWVGTDTQYF
TGTGCCAGCAGTCGAGGATGGGTGGGCACAGATACGCAGTATTTT
>TRBV10-1|many|TRBD1|TRBJ1-4
CASITGQVCEKLFF
TGCGCCAGCATTACGGGACAGGTGTGTGAAAAACTGTTTTTT
>TRBV9|many|NA|TRBJ2-7
CASSASEGRGYEQYF
TGTGCCAGCAGCGCGTCGGAGGGACGTGGATACGAGCAGTACTTC
>TRBV15|many|TRBD1|TRBJ2-1
CATSRGSGGDSYNEQFF
TGTGCCACCAGCAGAGGTTCAGGGGGAGACTCCTACAATGAGCAGTTCTTC
>TRBV5-8|NA|NA|TRBJ1-5
CASSRNPQPQHF
TGTGCCAGCAGCAGGAATCCTCAGCCCCAGCATTTT
>TRBV6-1|NA|TRBD1|TRBJ2-2
CASRSGQGNTGELFF
TGTGCCAGCAGGTCGGGACAGGGGAACACCGGGGAGCTGTTTTTT
>TRBV24-1|many|TRBD1|TRBJ1-5
CATSDGDRGNNQPQHF
TGTGCCACCAGTGATGGCGACAGGGGAAACAATCAGCCCCAGCATTTT
>TRBV30|few|NA|TRBJ2-6
CAWSVVFSGANVLTF
TGTGCCTGGAGTGTAGTCTTCTCTGGGGCCAACGTCCTGACTTTC
>TRBV28|many|NA|TRBJ2-1
CASTPIERWSNSYNEQFF
TGTGCCAGCACCCCGATCGAACGGTGGTCTAATTCCTACAATGAGCAGTTCTTC
>TRBV5-1|many|NA|TRBJ2-3
CASSQDLHTDTQYF
TGCGCCAGCAGCCAGGACCTACACACAGATACGCAGTATTTT
>TRBV4-2|NA|NA|TRBJ2-7
CASSQDLGAGASYEQYF
TGTGCCAGCAGCCAAGATCTAGGGGCAGGGGCCTCCTACGAGCAGTACTTC
>TRBV6-1|many|TRBD2|TRBJ2-2
CASSSLAGGELFF
TGTGCCAGCAGTTCTCTAGCGGGCGGGGAGCTGTTTTTT
>TRBV5-8|few|NA|TRBJ1-2
CASSSVGEEYGYTF
TGTGCCAGCAGCTCAGTGGGGGAGGAATATGGCTACACCTTC
>TRBV24-1|few|NA|TRBJ1-4
CATGGAGGGNEKLFF
TGTGCCACCGGCGGGGCGGGGGGGGGTAATGAAAAACTGTTTTTT
>TRBV10-3|NA|TRBD1|TRBJ2-2
CAISQGGNTGELFF
TGTGCCATCTCACAGGGGGGAAACACCGGGGAGCTGTTTTTT
>TRBV7-9|many|TRBD1|TRBJ1-2
CASSVGTGDSNGYTF
TGTGCCAGCAGCGTCGGGACAGGGGATAGTAATGGCTACACCTTC
>TRBV19|NA|TRBD2|TRBJ2-3
CASSTLGTRSTDTQYF
TGTGCCAGTAGTACCCTCGGGACTAGAAGCACAGATACGCAGTATTTT
>TRBV20-1|many|TRBD2|TRBJ2-1
CSANLLASNNEQFF
TGCAGTGCTAACCTACTAGCGTCTAACAATGAGCAGTTCTTC